This T cell receptor beta chain originates from a study of blood T cell repertoires in COVID-19. Clones were sequenced by immunoSEQ multiplex PCR, and TCRdb holds only the in-frame ones, with some missing. The sample records about 260,000 clones, about nine tenths being singletons. CDR3 length: 15 residues. Germline lookup yields CDR1 LNHDA and CDR2 SQIVND (reference sequence). Trimming removed 6 bases at V and 2 bases at J, with 14 bases between. The genes are TRBV19 and TRBJ1-5; D remains ambiguous. The sample consisted of peripheral blood. The origin of this receptor is a woman aged 40 to 50 who had recovered from COVID-19. DNA of the CDR3: TGTGCCAGTAGCCCCATGTCGGCGGGCAATCAGCCCCAGCATTTT. The encoded protein is CASSPMSAGNQPQHF.